Below are 3 T cell receptor beta chains sequenced from a single sample in a study of regulatory and conventional T cells in RAG deficiency. The sorted conventional CD4+ T cells were CD25-low and CD127-high, with genomic DNA sequenced. Clones were sequenced by immunoSEQ multiplex PCR, and TCRdb holds only the in-frame ones, with some missing. The sample contains around 22,000 clones, 93% of which appear only once. These data were also filed under a second study, of regulatory T cells. That work adds: The primer mix had 52 TRBV and 13 TRBJ primers.

Sequencing was performed on CD4+ T cells sorted from blood. These receptors came from a human donor in good health.

The rearrangement joins TRBV11-3 to TRBJ2-2; TRBD1 matches 11 bases. With 8 bases clipped from V and 8 bases from J, the junction kept 4 bases outside the gene matches. Germline V gene lookup returns CDR1 SGHNT and CDR2 YENEEA. This CDR3 is 13 amino acids long. CDR3 in amino acids: CASRGQGAGELFF. CDR3 nucleotides: TGTGCCAGCCGAGGACAGGGGGCTGGGGAGCTGTTTTTT.

The chain recombines TRBV7-6 with TRBJ1-2, with 7 bases identical to TRBD1. V was clipped by 5 bases and J by 2 bases; unmatched bases: 17. Per the germline V gene, CDR1 is SGHVS and CDR2 is FNYEAQ. The CDR3 contains 18 residues. CDR3 residues: CASSRNRGDQISNYGYTF. Written as DNA, the CDR3 is TGTGCCAGCAGCCGTAACAGGGGCGACCAGATATCCAACTATGGCTACACCTTC. Full variable domain (outside the CDR3, taken from reference TRBV7-6 and TRBJ1-2): GAGVSQSPRYKVTKRGQDVALRCDPISGHVSLYWYRQALGQGPEFLTYFNYEAQQDKSGLPNDRFSAERPEGSISTLTIQRTEQRDSAMYRCASSRNRGDQISNYGYTFGSGTRLTVV.

The chain carries TRBV9 and TRBJ2-7, with no clear D. The CDR3 has 14 residues. CDR1 SGDLS and CDR2 YYNGEE come from the germline V gene. The V gene lost 0 bases and the J gene lost 2 bases, with 9 bases spanning the gap. Here the CDR3 DNA reads TGTGCCAGCAGCGTAGACATCCTGACCTACGAGCAGTACTTC. Translating gives CASSVDILTYEQYF.